The 3 T cell receptor beta chains in this list originate from one sample, sequenced in a study of T cells in Graves' hyperthyroidism and ophthalmopathy (dated by TCRdb to between 2018 and 2020). Library prep was done by multiplex PCR. The data were produced on an Illumina HiSeq 2000. The TCR beta CDR3 regions were amplified from RNA transcripts. For the first round of RT-PCR on the TCR CDR3, the HTBI primer set was used together with the Qiagen OneStep RT-PCR kit. In TCRdb, the public reads were trimmed at Q25 with fastp and aligned with MiXCR, with productive beta chains retained. Rows merge per CDR3 protein into single entries with the most common DNA and genes. The sample profile shows 450,000 to 650,000 distinct CDR3 sequences; 20% of them were found once. The ten largest make up about 25% of the sample. The sequenced sample was blood. The receptors stem from a man aged 18 to 30 with Graves' hyperthyroidism.

This clonotype has ten or more counts. The chain links TRBV30 to TRBJ2-7, with 8 bases aligning to TRBD1. Germline CDR1 and CDR2: GTSNPN and SVGIG (reference sequence). The CDR3 has 15 amino acids. Trimming at V came to 5 bases and at J to 4 bases, leaving 13 bases not matched to a gene. The CDR3 DNA is TGTGCCTGGGAAAAGGGGCAGGGGGCCTTGTACGAGCAGTACTTC. This codes for CAWEKGQGALYEQYF.

With respect to this clonotype: A much larger clone lies one base from this, so it may be a read error. The J gene is TRBJ2-7, the V gene TRBV2; D possibly matches TRBD1 or TRBD2 (5 bases each). This CDR3 has 14 residues. V dropped 5 bases and J dropped 0 bases, with 11 bases sitting between them. The germline V gene encodes CDR1 SNHLY and CDR2 FYNNEI. CDR3 nucleotide sequence: TGTGCCAGCAGTCGGGACGAGAGCTCCTACGAGCAGTACTTC. Translated, it gives CASSRDESSYEQYF.

This chain joins TRBV28 and TRBJ2-7, with a weak D call TRBD1 (5 bases). Trimming left V 3 bases short and J 3 bases short, with 12 bases between. The germline gives CDR1 MDHEN, CDR2 SYDVKM. The CDR3 sequence is 14 residues long. The CDR3 DNA sequence: TGTGCCAGCAGTTTTCCCAGGGCCATCTACGAGCAGTACTTC. It specifies CASSFPRAIYEQYF.